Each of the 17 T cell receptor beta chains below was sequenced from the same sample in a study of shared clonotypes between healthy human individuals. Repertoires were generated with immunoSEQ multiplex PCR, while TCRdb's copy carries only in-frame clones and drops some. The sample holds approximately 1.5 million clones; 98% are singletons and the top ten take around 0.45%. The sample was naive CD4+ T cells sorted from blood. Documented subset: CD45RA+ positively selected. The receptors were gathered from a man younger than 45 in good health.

This CDR3 reads CSVELPEQETQYF. Written as DNA, the CDR3 is TGCAGCGTTGAGTTGCCAGAGCAAGAGACCCAGTACTTC. The J gene is TRBJ2-5, the V gene TRBV29-1; no firm D call. The CDR3 consists of 13 residues. The germline CDR1 and CDR2 sequences are SQVTM and ANQGSEA. Trimming took 3 bases from V and 2 from J, leaving 10 bases between them.

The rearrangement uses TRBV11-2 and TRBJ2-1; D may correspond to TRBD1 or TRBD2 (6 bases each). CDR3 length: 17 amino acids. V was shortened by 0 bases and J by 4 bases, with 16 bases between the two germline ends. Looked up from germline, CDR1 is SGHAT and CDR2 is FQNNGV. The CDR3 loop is CASSLEGGLFPYNEQFF. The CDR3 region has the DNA TGTGCCAGCAGCTTAGAAGGGGGGCTCTTCCCTTACAATGAGCAGTTCTTC.

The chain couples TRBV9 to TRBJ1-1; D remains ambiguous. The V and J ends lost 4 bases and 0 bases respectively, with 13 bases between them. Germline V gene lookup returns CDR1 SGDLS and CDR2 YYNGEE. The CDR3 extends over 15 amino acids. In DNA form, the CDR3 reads TGTGCCAGCAGCCCCCGGGAGACAATGAACACTGAAGCTTTCTTT. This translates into CASSPRETMNTEAFF.

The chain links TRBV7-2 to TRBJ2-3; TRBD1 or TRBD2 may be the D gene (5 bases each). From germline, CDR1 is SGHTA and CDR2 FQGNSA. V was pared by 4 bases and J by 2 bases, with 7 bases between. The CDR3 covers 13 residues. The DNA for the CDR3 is TGTGCCAGCAGCTGGGACCTCACAGATACGCAGTATTTT. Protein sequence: CASSWDLTDTQYF.

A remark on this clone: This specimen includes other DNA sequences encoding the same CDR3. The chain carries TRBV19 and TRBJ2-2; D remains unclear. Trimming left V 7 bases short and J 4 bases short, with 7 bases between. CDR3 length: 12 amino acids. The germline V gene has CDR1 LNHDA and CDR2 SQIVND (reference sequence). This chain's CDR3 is CASIRVTGELFF. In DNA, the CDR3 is TGTGCCAGTATAAGGGTCACCGGGGAGCTGTTTTTT.

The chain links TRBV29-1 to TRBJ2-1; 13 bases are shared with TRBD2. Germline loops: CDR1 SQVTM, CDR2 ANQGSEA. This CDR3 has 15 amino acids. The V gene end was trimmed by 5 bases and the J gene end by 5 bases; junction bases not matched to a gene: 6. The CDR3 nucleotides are TGCAGCGTTCTGAGACTAGCGGGAGGAAACAATGAGCAGTTCTTC. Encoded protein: CSVLRLAGGNNEQFF.

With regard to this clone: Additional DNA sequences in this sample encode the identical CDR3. CDR3 protein: CASSLGLGEETQYF. CDR3 sequence (DNA): TGCGCCAGCAGCTTGGGGCTAGGTGAAGAGACCCAGTACTTC. V and J are TRBV5-1 and TRBJ2-5; D unclear. Germline values: CDR1 SGHRS, CDR2 YFSETQ. Trimming took 0 bases from V and 3 from J, leaving 9 bases between them. The CDR3 has 14 residues.

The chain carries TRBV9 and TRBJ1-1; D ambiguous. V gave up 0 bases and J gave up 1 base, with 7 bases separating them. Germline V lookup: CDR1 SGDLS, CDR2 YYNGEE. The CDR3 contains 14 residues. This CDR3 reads CASSVGAENTEAFF. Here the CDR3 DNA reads TGTGCCAGCAGCGTAGGCGCAGAGAACACTGAAGCTTTCTTT.

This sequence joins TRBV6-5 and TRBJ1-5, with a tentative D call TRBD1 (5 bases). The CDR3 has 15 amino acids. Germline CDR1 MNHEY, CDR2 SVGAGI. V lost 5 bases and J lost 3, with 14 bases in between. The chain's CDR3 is CASSHGRDLNQPQHF. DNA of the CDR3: TGTGCCAGCAGTCACGGACGGGACCTCAATCAGCCCCAGCATTTT.

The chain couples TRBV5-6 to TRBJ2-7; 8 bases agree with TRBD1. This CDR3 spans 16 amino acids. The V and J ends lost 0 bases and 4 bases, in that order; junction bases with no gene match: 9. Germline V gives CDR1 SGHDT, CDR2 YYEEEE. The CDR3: CASSLVKDRAAYEQYF. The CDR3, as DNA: TGTGCCAGCAGCTTGGTAAAGGACAGGGCTGCTTACGAGCAGTACTTC.

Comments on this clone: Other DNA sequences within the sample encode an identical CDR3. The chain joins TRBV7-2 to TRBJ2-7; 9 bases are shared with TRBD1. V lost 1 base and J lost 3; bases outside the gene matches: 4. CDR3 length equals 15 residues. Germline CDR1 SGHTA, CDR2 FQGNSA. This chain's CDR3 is CASSLGGTGYYEQYF. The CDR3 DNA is TGTGCCAGCAGCTTAGGGGGGACAGGGTACTACGAGCAGTACTTC.

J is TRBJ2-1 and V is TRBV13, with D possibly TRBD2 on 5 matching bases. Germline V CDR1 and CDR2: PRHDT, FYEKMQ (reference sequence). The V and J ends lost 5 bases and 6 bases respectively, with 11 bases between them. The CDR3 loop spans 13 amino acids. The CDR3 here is CASSLTRLNEQFF. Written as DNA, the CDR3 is TGTGCCAGCAGCCTCACTAGGCTCAATGAGCAGTTCTTC.

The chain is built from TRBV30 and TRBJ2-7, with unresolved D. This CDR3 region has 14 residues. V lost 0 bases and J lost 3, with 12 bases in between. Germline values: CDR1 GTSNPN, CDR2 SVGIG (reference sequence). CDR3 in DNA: TGTGCCTGGAGTGTAAGTGGTGGCTACTACGAGCAGTACTTC. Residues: CAWSVSGGYYEQYF.

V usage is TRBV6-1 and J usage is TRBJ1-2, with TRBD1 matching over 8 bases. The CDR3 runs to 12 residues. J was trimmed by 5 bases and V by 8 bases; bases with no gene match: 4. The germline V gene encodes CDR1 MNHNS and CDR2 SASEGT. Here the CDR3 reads CASADRGYGYTF. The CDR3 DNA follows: TGTGCCAGCGCCGACAGGGGATATGGCTACACCTTC.

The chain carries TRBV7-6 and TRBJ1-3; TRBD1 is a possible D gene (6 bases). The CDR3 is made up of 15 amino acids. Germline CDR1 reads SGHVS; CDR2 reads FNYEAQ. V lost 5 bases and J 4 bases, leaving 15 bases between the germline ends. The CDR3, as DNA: TGTGCCAGCAGCCGAGTACAGGGCGACGGAAACACCATATATTTT. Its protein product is CASSRVQGDGNTIYF.

DNA of the CDR3: TGTGCCAGCAGTTCCCTAACAGGGCTGGATGGCTACACCTTC. Its translation: CASSSLTGLDGYTF. This chain joins TRBV2 and TRBJ1-2; possibly TRBD1 for D (6 bases). The CDR3 contains 14 residues. Germline V gives CDR1 SNHLY, CDR2 FYNNEI. Trimming pared 5 bases from V and 6 bases from J, leaving 16 bases between.

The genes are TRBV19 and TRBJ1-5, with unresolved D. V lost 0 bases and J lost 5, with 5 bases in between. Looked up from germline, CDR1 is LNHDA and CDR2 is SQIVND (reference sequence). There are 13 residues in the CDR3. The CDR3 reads CASSIDGDQPQHF. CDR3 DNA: TGTGCCAGTAGTATAGATGGGGATCAGCCCCAGCATTTT.